The 31 T cell receptor beta chains below all came from one sample that was sequenced in a study of T cells after yellow fever vaccination (dated by TCRdb to between 2018 and 2021). Read against the paper, the sample's treatment or condition label means: live attenuated yellow fever vaccine strain. The protocol used for the library was 5' RACE. The run used an Illumina NovaSeq 6000. TCRdb reanalyzed the raw reads on its own, using fastp at Q25 for trimming and MiXCR for clone calling, and kept in-frame beta chains. Rows are unified per CDR3 protein, each entry keeping the most common DNA and genes. In all, the sample holds roughly 99,000 distinct CDR3 sequences, and around 5.8% of those were seen once. Of the sample, over 40% falls within the top ten clones. Sequenced material: CD8+ T cells sorted from PBMCs, taken 10 days after the yellow fever booster vaccination. These receptor sequences come from a man aged 18-30 years who received the YFV17D yellow fever vaccine.

V usage is TRBV4-3 and J usage is TRBJ1-2; 7 nucleotides align to TRBD1. Losses at the gene ends were 3 bases for V and 5 bases for J; bases not matched to a gene: 9. The CDR3 is made up of 15 amino acids. Per the germline V gene, CDR1 is LGHNA and CDR2 is YSLEER. In DNA, the CDR3 is TGCGCCAGCAGCCACCGACAGGGATCGAATTATGGCTACACCTTC. Protein product: CASSHRQGSNYGYTF.

As regards this clonotype: One end of the junction is discordant with germline, which a read error may explain. The CDR3 loop reads CASTGAKHIQYF. CDR3 nucleotides: TGTGCCAGCACCGGGGCCAAACACATTCAGTACTTC. The chain carries TRBV2 and TRBJ2-4; the D call may be TRBD1 or TRBD2 (5 bases each). The germline V gene encodes CDR1 SNHLY and CDR2 FYNNEI. CDR3 length: 12 amino acids.

A few counts support this clonotype. The chain uses TRBV12-3 or TRBV12-4 and TRBJ1-1; a possible D gene is TRBD1 (5 bases). This CDR3 is built from 12 residues. V was cut by 3 bases and J by 11 bases, with 13 bases left in between. The DNA for the CDR3 is TGTGCCAGCAGTTTCGGGGCAGTTCATGCTTTCTTT. As protein: CASSFGAVHAFF.

The sample holds a few counts of this clonotype. This sequence joins TRBV7-2 and TRBJ2-5, with 11 bases aligning to TRBD2. The CDR3 contains 19 residues. Germline V gene sequence: CDR1 SGHTA, CDR2 FQGNSA. The J segment lost 5 bases and the V segment lost 0 bases, leaving 14 bases of the junction unmatched. CDR3 sequence reads: CASSLAPRLAGGQGETQYF. The DNA of the CDR3 is TGTGCCAGCAGCTTAGCGCCTCGGCTAGCGGGGGGTCAGGGGGAGACCCAGTACTTC.

This clonotype was counted only a few times. The chain carries TRBV12-3 or TRBV12-4 and TRBJ1-1; D gene uncertain. CDR3 length equals 17 residues. V lost 3 bases, J lost 1 base, and 18 bases lay in between. CDR3 coding DNA: TGTGCCAGCAGTTTCGTGAAGGGCGGTTTTAGGAACACTGAAGCTTTCTTT. This codes for CASSFVKGGFRNTEAFF.

The chain joins TRBV2 to TRBJ2-1; 15 nucleotides match TRBD2. CDR3 size: 16 residues. Per germline, CDR1 SNHLY and CDR2 FYNNEI. With 4 bases clipped from V and 6 bases from J, the junction kept 4 bases outside the gene matches. CDR3 protein: CASSAGTSGGPNEQFF. The CDR3 nucleotides are TGTGCCAGCAGTGCCGGGACTAGCGGGGGGCCCAATGAGCAGTTCTTC. Full variable domain (remainder filled in from reference TRBV2 and TRBJ2-1): EPEVTQTPSHQVTQMGQEVILRCVPISNHLYFYWYRQILGQKVEFLVSFYNNEISEKSEIFDDQFSVERPDGSNFTLKIRSTKLEDSAMYFCASSAGTSGGPNEQFFGPGTRLTVL.

The chain uses TRBV6-5 and TRBJ2-2, with TRBD2 matching over 7 bases. After removal of 2 bases from V and 7 bases from J, the junction contained 1 base not matched to a gene. Germline V gene sequence: CDR1 MNHEY, CDR2 SVGAGI. This CDR3 comprises 13 residues. In DNA, the CDR3 is TGTGCCAGCAGTTACAGCGGGGACGGGGAGCTGTTTTTT. Translating gives CASSYSGDGELFF.

This clonotype was seen a few times. The V call is TRBV23-1, the J call TRBJ2-7; no firm D call. TRBV23-1 qualifies as an ORF whose function is uncertain. The CDR3 totals 15 residues. Trimming took off 0 bases at V and 3 bases at J, with 12 bases between the two ends. Here the CDR3 reads CASSQSGKSYYEQYV. In DNA form, the CDR3 reads TGCGCCAGCAGTCAATCGGGGAAAAGTTACTACGAGCAGTACGTC.

V usage is TRBV7-3 and J usage is TRBJ2-1, with D maybe TRBD2 (5 bases). The CDR3 sequence is 15 residues long. From germline, CDR1 is SGHTA and CDR2 FQGTGA. Trimming left V 2 bases short and J 0 bases short, with 8 bases between. The CDR3 sequence: CASSLGLDSYNEQFF. In DNA form, the CDR3 reads TGTGCCAGCAGCTTAGGACTGGACTCCTACAATGAGCAGTTCTTC.

The chain combines TRBV21-1 with TRBJ2-1; the table names TRBD1, a call not compared with the DNA. TRBV21-1 is a documented pseudogene. The CDR3 extends over 14 amino acids. CDR3 DNA: TGTGCCAGCAGCAACGGCAGGGGGAACAATGAGCAGTTCTTC. Residues: CASSNGRGNNEQFF.

This chain joins TRBV12-3 or TRBV12-4 and TRBJ2-1, with 7 positions matching TRBD2. The CDR3 sequence is 15 residues long. The trim removed 3 bases at V and 9 bases at J, leaving 11 bases unmatched. The CDR3 bases are TGTGCCAGCAGTTTTGGGGGGGGGGTTGGTCCTGAGCAGTTCTTC. It yields the protein CASSFGGGVGPEQFF.

Here the CDR3 reads CASSQERTGGKDTQYF. In nucleotides, the CDR3 is TGCGCCAGCAGCCAGGAGCGGACAGGGGGGAAAGATACGCAGTATTTT. The chain joins TRBV4-3 to TRBJ2-3; 10 nucleotides match TRBD1. V was pared by 3 bases and J by 5 bases, with 8 bases of the junction left unmatched. Germline-derived CDR1 and CDR2 are LGHNA and YSLEER. CDR3 length: 16 amino acids.

This clonotype was found many times. The chain combines TRBV11-2 with TRBJ1-2; D unresolved. Trimming removed 3 bases at V and 4 bases at J, with 9 bases between. The CDR3 has 13 amino acids. The germline V gene encodes CDR1 SGHAT and CDR2 FQNNGV. CDR3 loop: CASSLVGPYGYTF. In DNA form, the CDR3 reads TGTGCCAGCAGCTTGGTAGGGCCCTATGGCTACACCTTC.

This clonotype has just a few counts. The chain joins TRBV5-4 to TRBJ2-3, with a tentative D call TRBD2 (6 bases). Germline V gene lookup returns CDR1 SGHNT and CDR2 YYREEE (reference sequence). The V and J ends lost 0 bases and 3 bases respectively, with 8 bases between them. CDR3 size: 14 residues. In DNA form, the CDR3 reads TGTGCCAGCAGCTTGGTGGCGGGGACAGATACGCAGTATTTT. This sequence encodes CASSLVAGTDTQYF.

In this sample, this clonotype turned up a few times. The CDR3 region has the DNA TGTGCCAGCAGTACCACCTACGAGCAGTACGTC. Its protein product is CASSTTYEQYV. The rearrangement joins TRBV6-2 or TRBV6-3 to TRBJ2-7; the D is unclear. CDR3 length equals 11 residues. With 5 bases removed from V and 2 bases from J, the gap between germline ends came to 4 bases. In germline, CDR1 is MNHEY, CDR2 SVGEGT.

The gene calls are TRBV5-1 and TRBJ2-5; the D gene is possibly TRBD1 (7 bases). V gave up 0 bases and J gave up 0 bases, with 12 bases separating them. The CDR3 is 16 residues long. Germline-derived CDR1 and CDR2 are SGHRS and YFSETQ. CDR3 amino acids: CASSLGRGTDQETQYF. Here the CDR3 DNA reads TGCGCCAGCAGCTTGGGTCGCGGGACAGACCAAGAGACCCAGTACTTC.

This chain links TRBV25-1 with TRBJ1-5; tentatively, D is TRBD1 (6 bases). The CDR3 has 13 amino acids. The germline V and J ends were trimmed by 8 bases and 2 bases, with 10 bases remaining between them. Germline V gene lookup returns CDR1 MGHDK and CDR2 SYGVNS. The CDR3 DNA is TGTGCCAGCGCAGGGGTAGGCAATCAGCCCCAGCATTTT. Translation: CASAGVGNQPQHF.

This clonotype was seen only a few times. The chain links TRBV6-1 to TRBJ2-7; D is perhaps TRBD2 (5 bases). CDR1 is MNHNS and CDR2 is SASEGT in the germline V gene. CDR3 length: 14 residues. V lost 3 bases to trimming and J lost 3 bases, with 12 bases between them. The CDR3 nucleotides are TGTGCCAGCAGTGAGTGGGGAGAGGTCTACGAGCAGTACTTC. Translation: CASSEWGEVYEQYF.

The genes are TRBV20-1 and TRBJ2-7, with D perhaps matching TRBD2 (6 bases). The CDR3 contains 13 residues. Trimming stripped 3 bases from V and 6 bases from J, with 15 bases between. CDR1 and CDR2 from the germline V gene are DFQATT and SNEGSKA (reference sequence). The DNA for the CDR3 is TGCAGTGCTAGGGCGGGGAGGAACGGCGAGCAGTACTTC. This translates into CSARAGRNGEQYF.

This clonotype was counted at least ten times. The chain couples TRBV5-5 to TRBJ2-7; TRBD1 aligns across 11 bases. Trimming cost V 4 bases and J 3 bases; bases outside gene matches: 6. There are 15 residues in the CDR3. Germline V lookup: CDR1 SGHKS, CDR2 YYEKEE (reference sequence). The CDR3 DNA reads TGTGCCAGCAGCCTCGCCGGGACAGGGGGCTACGAGCAGTACTTC. It encodes CASSLAGTGGYEQYF. The full variable domain, its missing parts supplied by reference TRBV5-5 and TRBJ2-7, is DAGVTQSPTHLIKTRGQQVTLRCSPISGHKSVSWYQQVLGQGPQFIFQYYEKEERGRGNFPDRFSARQFPNYSSELNVNALLLGDSALYLCASSLAGTGGYEQYFGPGTRLTVT.

This clonotype was seen repeatedly, ten times or more. CDR3 nucleotides: TGTGCCAGCAGCCTATCTAGCGGGGGGGATATGAACACCGGGGAGCTGTTTTTT. Its protein is CASSLSSGGDMNTGELFF. The V gene is TRBV4-2, the J gene TRBJ2-2, with 12 bases lining up with TRBD2. The V segment lost 4 bases and the J segment 1 base; nucleotides outside the gene matches: 7. The CDR3 contains 18 residues. Germline CDR1 and CDR2: LGHNA and YNFKEQ.

The sample holds a few counts of this clonotype. V and J are TRBV15 and TRBJ1-2, with D possibly being TRBD1 (5 bases). CDR3 size: 13 residues. V lost 1 base to trimming and J lost 3 bases, with 6 bases between them. Germline V gives CDR1 LNHNV, CDR2 YYDKDF (reference sequence). The CDR3 here is CATSRGRDYGYTF. CDR3 in DNA: TGTGCCACCAGCAGAGGCAGGGACTATGGCTACACCTTC.

This chain uses TRBV12-3 or TRBV12-4 with TRBJ2-3; 15 bases align to TRBD2. The V gene end was trimmed by 5 bases and the J gene end by 2 bases; junction bases not matched to a gene: 2. The CDR3 totals 16 residues. Written as DNA, the CDR3 is TGTGCCAGCAGTCGGACTAGCGGGGGGGTCACAGATACGCAGTATTTT. This encodes CASSRTSGGVTDTQYF.

The V gene is TRBV2, the J gene TRBJ2-2; TRBD1 agrees at 10 bases. With V trimmed by 0 bases and J by 6 bases, 7 bases remained unmatched. Per the germline V gene, CDR1 is SNHLY and CDR2 is FYNNEI. CDR3 size: 17 residues. In DNA form, the CDR3 reads TGTGCCAGCAGTGAAGCCTTGACAGGGGGCTTCGCCGGGGAGCTGTTTTTT. It codes for CASSEALTGGFAGELFF.

This clonotype was picked up a small number of times. The gene calls are TRBV11-2 and TRBJ2-2, with D unclear. Trimming pared 11 bases from V and 7 bases from J, leaving 14 bases between. The germline CDR1 and CDR2 sequences are SGHAT and FQNNGV. There are 12 residues in the CDR3. CDR3 region: CAHLPPRGELFF. The CDR3 DNA sequence: TGTGCCCACCTCCCCCCCCGCGGGGAGCTGTTTTTT.

This clonotype has a count of ten or more. The chain uses TRBV3-1 and TRBJ2-5; TRBD2 matches at 8 bases. This CDR3 region has 19 residues. Germline CDR1 reads LGHDT; CDR2 reads YNNKEL (reference sequence). J was trimmed by 4 bases and V by 0 bases; bases with no gene match: 16. CDR3 in DNA: TGTGCCAGCAGCCAAGATCCCCTTGAGACTAGCGCCTGGGGAGAGACCCAGTACTTC. Protein: CASSQDPLETSAWGETQYF.

The CDR3: CASSQETGGSNSGANVLTF. For the CDR3, the DNA is TGCGCCAGCAGCCAAGAGACGGGGGGGTCCAACTCTGGGGCCAACGTCCTGACTTTC. This chain uses TRBV4-3 with TRBJ2-6; 8 nucleotides line up with TRBD2. Trimming took 0 bases from V and 0 from J; bases not matched to a gene: 7. The CDR3 length is 19 residues. CDR1 LGHNA and CDR2 YSLEER come from the germline V gene.

This clonotype was picked up a small number of times. The chain uses TRBV9 and TRBJ2-2; D remains unclear. Germline CDR1 is SGDLS and CDR2 is YYNGEE. Deletions cut 0 bases from V and 2 bases from J, with 5 bases between. This CDR3 is built from 14 residues. In nucleotides, the CDR3 is TGTGCCAGCAGCGTAGTCGGAAACACCGGGGAGCTGTTTTTT. Translated, it gives CASSVVGNTGELFF.

This clonotype was picked up a small number of times. In nucleotides, the CDR3 is TGTGCCAGCAGCGGGCTTCAGGGAAACACCATATATTTT. The encoded protein is CASSGLQGNTIYF. The rearrangement joins TRBV9 to TRBJ1-3; D is ambiguous. Trimming left V 3 bases short and J 4 bases short, with 8 bases between. CDR3 length: 13 residues. CDR1 is SGDLS, CDR2 YYNGEE, per germline.

This clonotype was seen a handful of times. Here the CDR3 reads CASRGGYGYTF. DNA for the CDR3: TGTGCCAGCAGGGGAGGTTACGGCTACACCTTC. The V gene is TRBV12-3 or TRBV12-4, the J gene TRBJ1-2; D remains unclear. Trimming took 6 bases from V and 8 from J, leaving 10 bases between them. The CDR3 sequence is 11 residues long.

About this clonotype: This may be a read error, as it is one base from a much larger clone. V gene TRBV29-1 combines with J gene TRBJ2-1, with a possible D match to TRBD1 (6 bases). Germline V lookup: CDR1 SQVTM, CDR2 ANQGSEA. This CDR3 has 16 residues. The CDR3 sequence is CSVEDQGRGTYTEQFF. The DNA for the CDR3 is TGCAGCGTTGAAGATCAGGGCAGGGGAACCTACACTGAGCAGTTCTTC.